The 11 T cell receptor beta chains listed next were all sequenced from one sample in a study of neoadjuvant anti-PD-1 for oral cavity cancer. The repertoire was sequenced with immunoSEQ multiplex PCR; TCRdb's copy has only in-frame clones and lacks some. This table holds about 15,000 clones, roughly 69% found once. The source material was PBMCs, sampled before nivolumab (anti-PD-1) treatment. The receptors stem from a person aged 35 to 85 with oral cavity squamous cell carcinoma.

CDR3 loop: CSVVGLGGANHEQYF. The CDR3 bases are TGCAGCGTTGTCGGCTTGGGGGGCGCGAACCACGAGCAGTACTTC. The rearrangement joins TRBV29-1 to TRBJ2-7, with D perhaps matching TRBD1 or TRBD2 (6 bases each). With 4 bases removed from V and 5 bases from J, the gap between germline ends came to 21 bases. The germline gives CDR1 SQVTM, CDR2 ANQGSEA. The CDR3 sequence is 15 residues long.

This chain links TRBV6-5 with TRBJ1-5, with D uncertain. Looked up from germline, CDR1 is MNHEY and CDR2 is SVGAGI. This CDR3 has 15 amino acids. The ends were cut back, 0 bases at V and 2 bases at J, with 8 bases in the middle. The CDR3 region has the DNA TGTGCCAGCAGTTACTCTGCGCCGGGCAATCAGCCCCAGCATTTT. Translation: CASSYSAPGNQPQHF.

This clone was counted once. The rearrangement joins TRBV13 to TRBJ2-7; D remains unclear. Trimming removed 0 bases at V and 3 bases at J, with 9 bases between. This CDR3 contains 14 residues. The V gene's germline CDR1 is PRHDT and CDR2 FYEKMQ (reference sequence). The chain's CDR3 is CASSLGQGFYEQYF. CDR3 sequence (DNA): TGTGCCAGCAGCTTAGGCCAAGGCTTCTACGAGCAGTACTTC.

The J gene is TRBJ2-3, the V gene TRBV5-1; TRBD2 might be the D (6 bases). Germline loops: CDR1 SGHRS, CDR2 YFSETQ. The CDR3 has 15 amino acids. Trimming took off 4 bases at V and 4 bases at J, with 16 bases between the two ends. The CDR3 region has the DNA TGCGCCAGCAGCGCGGGGTGGGCCATCTCAGATACGCAGTATTTT. The encoded protein is CASSAGWAISDTQYF.

The V and J genes are TRBV4-1 and TRBJ2-5; 8 bases align to TRBD2. The V and J ends lost 0 bases and 5 bases, in that order; junction bases with no gene match: 5. CDR1 and CDR2 from the germline V gene are MGHRA and YSYEKL. The CDR3 extends over 15 amino acids. In nucleotides, the CDR3 is TGCGCCAGCAGCCAAGAACGGGGGGGCCGTGAGACCCAGTACTTC. As protein: CASSQERGGRETQYF.

The gene calls are TRBV10-1 and TRBJ2-2; 8 nucleotides line up with TRBD2. The germline V gene encodes CDR1 WNHNN and CDR2 SYGVQD (reference sequence). The CDR3 covers 18 residues. V dropped 0 bases and J dropped 6; count of bases not matched to a gene: 12. Here the CDR3 reads CASSESQVTSAGPGELFF. In DNA form, the CDR3 reads TGCGCCAGCAGTGAGTCGCAGGTGACTAGCGCGGGGCCCGGGGAGCTGTTTTTT.

The chain uses TRBV6-1 and TRBJ2-7, with unresolved D. The CDR3 totals 13 residues. Trimming took off 6 bases at V and 6 bases at J, with 15 bases between the two ends. The germline V gene encodes CDR1 MNHNS and CDR2 SASEGT. This CDR3 reads CASSADDMSEQYF. CDR3 nucleotides: TGTGCCAGCAGCGCGGACGACATGAGCGAGCAGTACTTC.

This clone was detected only once. V gene TRBV6-5 combines with J gene TRBJ2-5; unclear D gene. Germline V gene lookup returns CDR1 MNHEY and CDR2 SVGAGI. This CDR3 region has 11 residues. Trimming took 10 bases from V and 5 from J, leaving 11 bases between them. The CDR3: CAITEGETQYF. The CDR3 DNA follows: TGTGCCATAACGGAAGGGGAGACCCAGTACTTC.

This clone was recorded a few times. J is TRBJ2-1 and V is TRBV5-1; D unclear. The V and J ends lost 0 bases and 2 bases respectively, with 6 bases between them. CDR3 size: 14 residues. Germline CDR1 reads SGHRS; CDR2 reads YFSETQ. In DNA, the CDR3 is TGCGCCAGCAGCTTGGAGACTCCCTACAATGAGCAGTTCTTC. Translated: CASSLETPYNEQFF.

The chain employs TRBV6-5 and TRBJ2-1; weak D call: TRBD1 (5 bases). Looked up from germline, CDR1 is MNHEY and CDR2 is SVGAGI. The V end was cut by 6 bases, the J end by 3 bases, with 12 bases between. The CDR3 is made up of 14 amino acids. The chain's CDR3 is CASRAAGNYNEQFF. The CDR3 nucleotides read TGTGCCAGCAGGGCGGCAGGGAACTACAATGAGCAGTTCTTC.

This sequence joins TRBV7-8 and TRBJ1-5, with D possibly matching TRBD1 (6 bases). This CDR3 contains 14 residues. The germline CDR1 and CDR2 sequences are SGHVS and FQNEAQ. V was shortened by 1 base and J by 6 bases, with 10 bases between the two germline ends. DNA for the CDR3: TGTGCCAGCAGCTTAGAGGGGGGTGGTCAGCCCCAGCATTTT. This encodes CASSLEGGGQPQHF.